The clone carrying this T cell receptor beta chain has a handful of counts. Antigen unknown. Unique molecular identifiers featured in how the TCRbeta library was prepared. A single record per CDR3 protein comes from TCRdb applying MiXCR to the PCR reads. Among hundreds of thousands of distinct CDR3 sequences listed, around 15% were seen once. The data are from a study of T-cell reconstitution after alpha-beta-depleted transplantation in children. Trimming stripped 0 bases from V and 1 base from J, with 13 bases between. CDR1 is LGHNA and CDR2 is YNFKEQ in the germline V gene. There are 16 residues in the CDR3. Notes on the study in general: By one year post-transplant, T-cell counts and diversity largely arose from T cells that were newly produced.

This rearrangement joins TRBV4-2 to TRBJ2-7; no firm D call. The sequencing here drew on PBMCs, mostly from graft donor cells, taken 360 days after TCRalphabeta/CD19-depleted stem cell transplant. The clonotype comes from a male patient aged 2 to 9 who had a stem cell transplant for acute lymphoblastic leukemia, so the T cells may come from the graft donor. CDR3 region: CASSQDTVSASYEQYF. The DNA for the CDR3 is TGTGCCAGCAGCCAAGATACAGTCAGCGCATCCTACGAGCAGTACTTC.